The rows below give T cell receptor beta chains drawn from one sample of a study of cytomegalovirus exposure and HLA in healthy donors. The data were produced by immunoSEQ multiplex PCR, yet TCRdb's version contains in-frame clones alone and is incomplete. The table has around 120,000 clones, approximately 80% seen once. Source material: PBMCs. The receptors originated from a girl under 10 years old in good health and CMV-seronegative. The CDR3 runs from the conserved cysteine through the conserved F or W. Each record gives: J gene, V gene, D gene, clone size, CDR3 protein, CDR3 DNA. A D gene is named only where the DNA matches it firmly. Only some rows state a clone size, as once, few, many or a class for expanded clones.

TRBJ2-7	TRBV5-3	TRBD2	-	CARSLSVGRPYEQYF	TGTGCCAGAAGCTTGAGTGTCGGGAGGCCCTACGAGCAGTACTTC
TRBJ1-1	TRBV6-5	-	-	CASSSLVKTGSEAFF	TGTGCCAGCAGTTCGCTGGTGAAAACGGGATCTGAAGCTTTCTTT
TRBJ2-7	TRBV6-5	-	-	CASRSGWEQYF	TGTGCCAGCCGGTCAGGGTGGGAGCAGTACTTC
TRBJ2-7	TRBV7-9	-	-	CATLAMPQNHRAKTYEQYF	TGTGCCACCCTCGCGATGCCCCAAAATCACAGGGCGAAAACCTACGAGCAGTACTTC
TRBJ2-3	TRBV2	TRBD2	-	CASSEVWRGGNSDTQYF	TGTGCCAGCAGTGAAGTCTGGCGGGGGGGGAATTCAGATACGCAGTATTTT
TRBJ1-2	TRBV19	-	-	CASSIEFFRRNYGYTF	TGTGCCAGTAGTATAGAGTTTTTCCGGCGGAACTATGGCTACACCTTC
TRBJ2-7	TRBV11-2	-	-	CASSLGGGTGPGSEQYF	TGTGCCAGCAGCTTAGGGGGGGGGACAGGTCCGGGGTCCGAGCAGTACTTC
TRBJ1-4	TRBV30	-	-	CAWSVREKLFF	TGTGCCTGGAGTGTTCGTGAAAAACTGTTTTTT
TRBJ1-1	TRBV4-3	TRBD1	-	CASSPLLQGGRNTEAFF	TGCGCCAGCAGCCCACTTCTCCAAGGGGGCCGGAACACTGAAGCTTTCTTT
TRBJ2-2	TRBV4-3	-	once	CASSQDRDGELFF	TGCGCCAGCAGCCAAGATCGAGACGGGGAGCTGTTTTTT
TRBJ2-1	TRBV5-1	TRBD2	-	CASSSRLIAGGNSYNEQFF	TGCGCCAGCAGCTCCCGGTTAATAGCGGGAGGGAACTCCTACAATGAGCAGTTCTTC
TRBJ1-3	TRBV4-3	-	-	CASSQDPSSGNTIYF	TGCGCCAGCAGCCAAGATCCTAGCTCTGGAAACACCATATATTTT
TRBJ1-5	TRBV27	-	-	CASSFNQDSPQHF	TGTGCCAGCAGTTTCAACCAGGACTCACCCCAGCATTTT
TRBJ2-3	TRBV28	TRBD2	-	CASSVAGGGGDTQYF	TGTGCCAGCAGTGTAGCGGGAGGGGGTGGAGATACGCAGTATTTT
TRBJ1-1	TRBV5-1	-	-	CASSSVPRDEAFF	TGCGCCAGCAGCTCCGTACCACGAGATGAAGCTTTCTTT
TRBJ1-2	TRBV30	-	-	CAWSVGWGEGYTF	TGTGCCTGGAGTGTCGGATGGGGGGAGGGCTACACCTTC
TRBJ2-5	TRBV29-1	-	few	CSVVGAVGRETQYF	TGCAGCGTTGTAGGAGCGGTAGGGAGAGAGACCCAGTACTTC
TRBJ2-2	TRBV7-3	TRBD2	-	CASSPGLAVTGELFF	TGTGCCAGCAGCCCTGGACTAGCGGTCACCGGGGAGCTGTTTTTT
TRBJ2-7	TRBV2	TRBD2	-	CASSDPRDYQYEQYF	TGTGCCAGCAGTGATCCCCGGGACTACCAATACGAGCAGTACTTC
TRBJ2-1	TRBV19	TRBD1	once	CASSIDTGGHNEQFF	TGTGCCAGTAGTATCGATACAGGGGGACACAATGAGCAGTTCTTC
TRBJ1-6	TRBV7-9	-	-	CAGEGGIEPNSPLHF	TGTGCCGGCGAGGGAGGAATAGAACCCAATTCACCCCTCCACTTT
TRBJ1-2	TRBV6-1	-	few	CASSEAFGQPSYGYTF	TGTGCCAGCAGTGAAGCGTTCGGACAACCCAGCTATGGCTACACCTTC
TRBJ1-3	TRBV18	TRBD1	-	CASSPGQSSGNTIYF	TGTGCCAGCTCACCGGGACAGAGCTCTGGAAACACCATATATTTT
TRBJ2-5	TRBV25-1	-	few	CASSENLSVKYQETQYF	TGTGCCAGCAGCGAGAACCTTAGCGTAAAGTACCAAGAGACCCAGTACTTC
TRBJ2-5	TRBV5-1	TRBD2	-	CASSLYAGVGETQYF	TGCGCCAGCAGCTTGTACGCGGGAGTTGGGGAGACCCAGTACTTC
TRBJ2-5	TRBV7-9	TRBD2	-	CASSLSGGGGETQYF	TGTGCCAGCAGCTTATCCGGCGGGGGTGGAGAGACCCAGTACTTC
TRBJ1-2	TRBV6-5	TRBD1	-	CASRGQGYGYTF	TGTGCCAGCAGGGGACAGGGCTATGGCTACACCTTC
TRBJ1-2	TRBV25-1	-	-	CASSDGATAYGYTF	TGTGCCAGCAGTGACGGAGCTACGGCCTATGGCTACACCTTC
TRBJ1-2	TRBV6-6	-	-	CASLDWTDNYGYTF	TGTGCCAGCCTAGACTGGACAGATAACTATGGCTACACCTTC
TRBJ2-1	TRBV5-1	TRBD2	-	CASSLRAGGIHNEQFF	TGCGCCAGCAGCTTACGAGCGGGAGGGATCCACAATGAGCAGTTCTTC
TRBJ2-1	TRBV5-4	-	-	CASSPGGGSDEQFF	TGTGCCAGCAGCCCCGGGGGTGGGAGCGATGAGCAGTTCTTC
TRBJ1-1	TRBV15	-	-	CATSRPQGLNTEAFF	TGTGCCACCAGCAGACCGCAGGGGCTGAACACTGAAGCTTTCTTT
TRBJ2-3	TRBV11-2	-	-	CASSLRAPSVYTDTQYF	TGTGCCAGCAGCCTCCGCGCTCCTAGCGTTTATACAGATACGCAGTATTTT
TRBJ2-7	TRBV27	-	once	CASSLTTPLPYEQYF	TGTGCCAGCAGTTTAACAACCCCGCTGCCTTACGAGCAGTACTTC
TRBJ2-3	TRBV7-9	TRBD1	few	CASSARDRPDTQYF	TGTGCCAGCAGCGCCCGGGACAGACCAGATACGCAGTATTTT
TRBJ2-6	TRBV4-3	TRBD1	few	CASSQGDRGSGANVLTF	TGCGCCAGCAGCCAGGGTGACAGGGGCTCTGGGGCCAACGTCCTGACTTTC
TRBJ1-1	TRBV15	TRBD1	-	CATSRGPGGANTEAFF	TGTGCCACCAGCAGAGGTCCAGGGGGAGCGAACACTGAAGCTTTCTTT
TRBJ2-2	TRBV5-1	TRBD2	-	CASSSIPLSGSGTGELFF	TGCGCCAGCAGCTCCATACCCCTCAGCGGGAGTGGCACCGGGGAGCTGTTTTTT
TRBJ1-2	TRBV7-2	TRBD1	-	CASSRSTGVYGYTF	TGTGCCAGCAGCCGTTCGACAGGGGTTTATGGCTACACCTTC
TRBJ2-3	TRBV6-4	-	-	CASSEGGGGDTQYF	TGTGCCAGCAGTGAGGGGGGGGGCGGAGATACGCAGTATTTT
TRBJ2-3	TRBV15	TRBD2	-	CATSRSKGSQSSGRTDTQYF	TGTGCCACCAGCAGGTCAAAGGGTTCCCAGTCTAGCGGGCGCACAGATACGCAGTATTTT
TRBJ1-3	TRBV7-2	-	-	CASSPGGGDGNTIYF	TGTGCCAGCAGCCCCGGGGGGGGCGACGGAAACACCATATATTTT
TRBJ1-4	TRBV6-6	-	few	CATIRGLNEKLFF	TGTGCCACAATCCGAGGGCTTAATGAAAAACTGTTTTTT
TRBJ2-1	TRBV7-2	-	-	CASSSPLKLAYNEQFF	TGTGCCAGCAGCTCCCCACTTAAGCTTGCCTACAATGAGCAGTTCTTC
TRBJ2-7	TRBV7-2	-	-	CASSLRQDYEQYF	TGTGCCAGCAGCTTAAGACAGGACTACGAGCAGTACTTC
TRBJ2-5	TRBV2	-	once	CASSETAGRETQYF	TGTGCCAGCAGTGAAACGGCAGGGCGGGAGACCCAGTACTTC
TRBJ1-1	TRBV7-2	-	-	CASSLTVMNTEAFF	TGTGCCAGCAGCTTAACGGTCATGAACACTGAAGCTTTCTTT